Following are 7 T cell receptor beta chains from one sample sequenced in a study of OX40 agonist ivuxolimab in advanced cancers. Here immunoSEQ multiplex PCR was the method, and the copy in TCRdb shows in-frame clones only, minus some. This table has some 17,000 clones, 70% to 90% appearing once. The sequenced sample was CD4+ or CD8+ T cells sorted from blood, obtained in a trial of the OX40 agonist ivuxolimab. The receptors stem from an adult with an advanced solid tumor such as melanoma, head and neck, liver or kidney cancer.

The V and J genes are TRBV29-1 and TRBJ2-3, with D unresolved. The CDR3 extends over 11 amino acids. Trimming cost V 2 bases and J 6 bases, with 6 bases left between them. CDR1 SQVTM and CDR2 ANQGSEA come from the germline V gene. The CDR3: CSVENVDTQYF. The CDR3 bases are TGCAGCGTTGAAAACGTCGATACGCAGTATTTT.

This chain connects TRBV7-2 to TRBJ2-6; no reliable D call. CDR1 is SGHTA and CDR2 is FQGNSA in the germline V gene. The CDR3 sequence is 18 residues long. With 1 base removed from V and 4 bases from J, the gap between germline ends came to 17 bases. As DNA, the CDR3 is TGTGCCAGCAGCTTAGAGGGCCCCATCACAGCGGGGGCCAACGTCCTGACTTTC. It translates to CASSLEGPITAGANVLTF.

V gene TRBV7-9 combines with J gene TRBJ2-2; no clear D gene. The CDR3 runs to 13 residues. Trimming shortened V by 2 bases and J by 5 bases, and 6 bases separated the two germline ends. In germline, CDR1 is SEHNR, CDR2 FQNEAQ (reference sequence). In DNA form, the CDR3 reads TGTGCCAGCAGCTTACCGGTAACCGGGGAGCTGTTTTTT. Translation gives CASSLPVTGELFF.

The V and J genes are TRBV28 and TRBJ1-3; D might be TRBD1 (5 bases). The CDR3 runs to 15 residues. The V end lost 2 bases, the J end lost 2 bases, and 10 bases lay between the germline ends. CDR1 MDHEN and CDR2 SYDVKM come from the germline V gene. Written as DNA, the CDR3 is TGTGCCAGCAGTTTAATCCAGGGAGCTGGAAACACCATATATTTT. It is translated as CASSLIQGAGNTIYF.

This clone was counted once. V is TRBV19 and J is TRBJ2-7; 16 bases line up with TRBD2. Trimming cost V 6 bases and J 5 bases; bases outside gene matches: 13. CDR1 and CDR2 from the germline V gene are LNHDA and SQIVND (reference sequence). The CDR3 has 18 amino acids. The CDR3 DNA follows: TGTGCCAGTAGCCCTTCCCCGGGACTAGCGGGAGGGCCTCACGAGCAGTACTTC. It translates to CASSPSPGLAGGPHEQYF.

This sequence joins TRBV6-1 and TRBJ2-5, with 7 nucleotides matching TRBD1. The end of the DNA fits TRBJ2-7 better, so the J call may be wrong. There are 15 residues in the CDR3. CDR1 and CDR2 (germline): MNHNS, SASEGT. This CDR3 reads CASRDSRQGIYEQYF. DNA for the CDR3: TGTGCCAGCAGAGACTCCCGACAGGGCATCTACGAGCAGTACTTC.

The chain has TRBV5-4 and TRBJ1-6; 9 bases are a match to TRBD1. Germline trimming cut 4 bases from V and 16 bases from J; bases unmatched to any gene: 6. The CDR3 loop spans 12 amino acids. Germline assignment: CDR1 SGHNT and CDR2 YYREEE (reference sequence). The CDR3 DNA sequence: TGTGCCAGCAGCCGGGGGACAGGGTCGCTCCACTTT. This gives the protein CASSRGTGSLHF.